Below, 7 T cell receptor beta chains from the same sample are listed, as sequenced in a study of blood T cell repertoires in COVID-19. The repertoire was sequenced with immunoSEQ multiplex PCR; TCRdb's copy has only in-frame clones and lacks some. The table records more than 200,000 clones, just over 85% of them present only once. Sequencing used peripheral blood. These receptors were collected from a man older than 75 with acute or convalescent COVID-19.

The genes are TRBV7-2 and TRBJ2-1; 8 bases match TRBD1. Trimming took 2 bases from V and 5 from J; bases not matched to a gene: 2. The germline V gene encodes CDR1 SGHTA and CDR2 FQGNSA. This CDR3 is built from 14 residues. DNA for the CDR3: TGTGCCAGCAGCTTAAGACAGGGGAACAATGAGCAGTTCTTC. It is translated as CASSLRQGNNEQFF.

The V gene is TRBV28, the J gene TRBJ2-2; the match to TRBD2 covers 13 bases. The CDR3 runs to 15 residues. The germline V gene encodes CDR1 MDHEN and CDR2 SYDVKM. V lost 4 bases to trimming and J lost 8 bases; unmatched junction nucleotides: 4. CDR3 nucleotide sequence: TGTGCCAGCAGTTCAACTAGCGGGAGGGCTGGGGAGCTGTTTTTT. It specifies CASSSTSGRAGELFF.

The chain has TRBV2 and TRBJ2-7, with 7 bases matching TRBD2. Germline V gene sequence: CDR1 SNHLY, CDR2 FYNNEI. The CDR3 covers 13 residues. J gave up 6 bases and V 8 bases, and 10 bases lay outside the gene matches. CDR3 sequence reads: CASGWRETSEQYF. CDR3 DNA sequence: TGTGCCAGCGGCTGGCGGGAGACGAGCGAGCAGTACTTC.

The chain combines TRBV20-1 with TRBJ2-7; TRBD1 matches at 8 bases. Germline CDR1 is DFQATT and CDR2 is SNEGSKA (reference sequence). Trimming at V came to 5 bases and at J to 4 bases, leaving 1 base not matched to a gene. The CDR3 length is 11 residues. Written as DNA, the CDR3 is TGCAGTGCTGACAGGGGATACGAGCAGTACTTC. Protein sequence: CSADRGYEQYF.

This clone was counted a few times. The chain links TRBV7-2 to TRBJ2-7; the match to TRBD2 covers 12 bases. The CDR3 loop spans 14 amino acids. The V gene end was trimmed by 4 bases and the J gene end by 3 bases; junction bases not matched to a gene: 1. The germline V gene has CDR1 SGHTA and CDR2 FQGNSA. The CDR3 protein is CASSWTSGVYEQYF. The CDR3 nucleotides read TGTGCCAGCAGCTGGACTAGCGGGGTCTACGAGCAGTACTTC.

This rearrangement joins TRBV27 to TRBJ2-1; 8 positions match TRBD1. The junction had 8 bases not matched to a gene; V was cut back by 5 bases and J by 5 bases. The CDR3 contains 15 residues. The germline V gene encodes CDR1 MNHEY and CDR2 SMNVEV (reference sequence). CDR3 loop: CASSPTGGSHNEQFF. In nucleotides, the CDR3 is TGTGCCAGCAGTCCAACAGGGGGGAGTCACAATGAGCAGTTCTTC.

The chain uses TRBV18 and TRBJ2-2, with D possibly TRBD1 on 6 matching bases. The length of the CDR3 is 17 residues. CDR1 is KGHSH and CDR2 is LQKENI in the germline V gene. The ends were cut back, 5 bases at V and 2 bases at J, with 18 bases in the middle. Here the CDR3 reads CASSFRAGQLNTGELFF. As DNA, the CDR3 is TGTGCCAGCTCATTTAGGGCTGGACAGCTTAACACCGGGGAGCTGTTTTTT. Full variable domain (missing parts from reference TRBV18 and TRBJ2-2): NAGVMQNPRHLVRRRGQEARLRCSPMKGHSHVYWYRQLPEEGLKFMVYLQKENIIDESGMPKERFSAEFPKEGPSILRIQQVVRGDSAAYFCASSFRAGQLNTGELFFGEGSRLTVL.